This T cell receptor beta chain was sequenced for a study of cytomegalovirus exposure and HLA in healthy donors. CDR1 and CDR2 (germline): ENHRY, SYGVKD. This CDR3 is 13 amino acids long. V lost 4 bases and J 7 bases, leaving 8 bases between the germline ends. It was with 60 Vbeta and 13 Jbeta primers that the PCR ran. The table came from immunoSEQ multiplex PCR; TCRdb's copy has only in-frame clones and leaves some out. This table has tens of thousands of clones, 80% to 90% appearing once. Source material: PBMCs. The gene calls are TRBV10-3 and TRBJ1-6; TRBD1 might be the D (5 bases). This TCR derives from a man younger than 45 in good health and CMV-seropositive. This chain's CDR3 is CAISGQTNSPLHF. As DNA, the CDR3 is TGTGCCATCAGTGGACAGACAAATTCACCCCTCCACTTT.